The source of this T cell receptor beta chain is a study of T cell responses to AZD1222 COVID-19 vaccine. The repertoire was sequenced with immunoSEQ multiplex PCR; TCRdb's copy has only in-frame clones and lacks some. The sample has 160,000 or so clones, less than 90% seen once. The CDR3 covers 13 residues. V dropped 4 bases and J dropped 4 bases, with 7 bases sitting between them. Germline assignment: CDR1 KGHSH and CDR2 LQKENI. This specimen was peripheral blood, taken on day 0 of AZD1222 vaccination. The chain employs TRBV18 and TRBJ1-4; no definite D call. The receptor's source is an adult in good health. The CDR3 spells CASSLKDNEKLFF. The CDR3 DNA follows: TGTGCCAGCTCACTAAAGGATAATGAAAAACTGTTTTTT.